What follows are 20 T cell receptor beta chains derived from one specimen sequenced in a study of shared clonotypes between healthy human individuals (TCRdb year 2020). The method was the immunoSEQ multiplex PCR assay. The immuneACCESS repertoire file appears here via TCRdb, limited to in-frame rearrangements. These files lack a portion of the clones; in checked studies, under half of the deficit traces to unresolved V genes, and the cause of the others is not known. The sample has 2 million to 2.5 million clones on record, nearly 97% of them singletons. Jointly, the top ten make up roughly 0.13% of the sample. What was sequenced was naive CD4+ T cells sorted from blood. Sample cell subset or site, as interpreted from the label and publication: CD45RA+ positively selected. The source is a man younger than 35 in good health.

This chain connects TRBV5-1 to TRBJ1-2; 7 nucleotides agree with TRBD1. The CDR3 is 15 amino acids. The germline V gene has CDR1 SGHRS and CDR2 YFSETQ. With 4 bases clipped from V and 4 bases from J, the junction kept 10 bases outside the gene matches. CDR3 residues: CASSQGGTGSYGYTF. The CDR3 DNA is TGCGCCAGCAGCCAGGGGGGTACAGGGAGCTATGGCTACACCTTC.

The chain uses TRBV29-1 and TRBJ2-3; possibly TRBD1 for D (5 bases). V lost 0 bases to trimming and J lost 3 bases, with 13 bases between them. From germline, CDR1 is SQVTM and CDR2 ANQGSEA. The CDR3 is made up of 15 amino acids. DNA for the CDR3: TGCAGCGTTGAAGATCTGCGCAAGGGGACAGATACGCAGTATTTT. Its protein product is CSVEDLRKGTDTQYF.

The table lists this clone with a count of one. The rearrangement joins TRBV19 to TRBJ1-2; D unclear. The CDR3 consists of 14 residues. In germline, CDR1 is LNHDA, CDR2 SQIVND (reference sequence). Trimming cost V 3 bases and J 5 bases, with 13 bases left between them. The CDR3 coding sequence is TGTGCCAGTAGTATCGGATTGGCCGATTATGGCTACACCTTC. Its translation is CASSIGLADYGYTF.

The chain carries TRBV4-1 and TRBJ2-5; 9 nucleotides match TRBD2. The trim removed 0 bases at V and 5 bases at J, leaving 13 bases unmatched. The CDR3 totals 18 residues. Germline assignment: CDR1 MGHRA and CDR2 YSYEKL. CDR3: CASSQDPASGKRIETQYF. The CDR3 DNA is TGCGCCAGCAGCCAAGATCCAGCTAGCGGGAAGAGAATCGAGACCCAGTACTTC.

The chain couples TRBV27 to TRBJ2-7; D not resolved. V lost 5 bases, J lost 7 bases, and 9 bases lay in between. The CDR3 is made up of 11 amino acids. Germline V gene sequence: CDR1 MNHEY, CDR2 SMNVEV (reference sequence). The CDR3 nucleotides are TGTGCCAGCAGTCTGGGTTTTGAGCAGTACTTC. This gives the protein CASSLGFEQYF.

The chain employs TRBV5-4 and TRBJ2-1, with TRBD1 matching 8 bases. CDR3 length equals 14 residues. The V gene's germline CDR1 is SGHNT and CDR2 YYREEE (reference sequence). V dropped 4 bases and J dropped 4; count of bases not matched to a gene: 4. CDR3 loop: CASSPDRVYNEQFF. The CDR3 DNA follows: TGTGCCAGCAGCCCGGACAGGGTTTACAATGAGCAGTTCTTC. Full variable domain (outside the CDR3, taken from reference TRBV5-4 and TRBJ2-1): ETGVTQSPTHLIKTRGQQVTLRCSSQSGHNTVSWYQQALGQGPQFIFQYYREEENGRGNFPPRFSGLQFPNYSSELNVNALELDDSALYLCASSPDRVYNEQFFGPGTRLTVL.

In its sample, this clone was seen once. The chain links TRBV5-1 to TRBJ2-5; D is unresolved. V was pared by 2 bases and J by 4 bases, with 9 bases between. CDR1 SGHRS and CDR2 YFSETQ come from the germline V gene. The CDR3 runs to 13 residues. Here the CDR3 DNA reads TGCGCCAGCAGCTTAAAAGGCTCAGAGACCCAGTACTTC. It encodes CASSLKGSETQYF.

The V and J genes are TRBV7-9 and TRBJ1-5; 11 bases are shared with TRBD1. The CDR3 runs to 14 residues. Trimming at V came to 5 bases and at J to 6 bases, leaving 3 bases not matched to a gene. The germline V gene has CDR1 SEHNR and CDR2 FQNEAQ (reference sequence). The CDR3 DNA reads TGTGCCAGCAGCATTGGACAGGGGGCTCAGCCCCAGCATTTT. Translating gives CASSIGQGAQPQHF.

About this clone: Other DNA sequences in this specimen translate into the identical CDR3. The gene calls are TRBV2 and TRBJ1-5, with 9 bases matching TRBD1. After removal of 6 bases from V and 0 bases from J, the junction contained 3 bases not matched to a gene. The CDR3 consists of 15 residues. Germline V gives CDR1 SNHLY, CDR2 FYNNEI. The CDR3 DNA is TGTGCCAGCAGAGACAGGGGGTATAGCAATCAGCCCCAGCATTTT. This sequence encodes CASRDRGYSNQPQHF.

J is TRBJ2-3 and V is TRBV5-1; D tentatively fits TRBD1 or TRBD2 (6 bases each). V gave up 3 bases and J gave up 0 bases, with 14 bases separating them. The CDR3 consists of 16 residues. Germline values: CDR1 SGHRS, CDR2 YFSETQ. The chain's CDR3 is CASSWGRGPSTDTQYF. The CDR3 region has the DNA TGCGCCAGCAGCTGGGGGCGGGGACCCAGCACAGATACGCAGTATTTT.

Regarding this clone: The same CDR3 is also encoded by other DNA sequences in this sample. The gene calls are TRBV7-9 and TRBJ1-2; weak D call: TRBD1 (5 bases). CDR3 length: 12 amino acids. Germline lookup yields CDR1 SEHNR and CDR2 FQNEAQ (reference sequence). V gave up 5 bases and J gave up 5 bases, with 9 bases separating them. CDR3 loop: CASSAQGYGYTF. As DNA, the CDR3 is TGTGCCAGCAGCGCGCAGGGATATGGCTACACCTTC.

The chain combines TRBV19 with TRBJ1-2; unclear D gene. CDR1 and CDR2 (germline): LNHDA, SQIVND (reference sequence). The CDR3 sequence is 17 residues long. The germline V and J ends were trimmed by 3 bases and 1 base, with 18 bases remaining between them. The CDR3 DNA reads as TGTGCCAGTAGTATCGGCAGATCCTTATACCTTAACTATGGCTACACCTTC. Amino acids: CASSIGRSLYLNYGYTF.

This chain joins TRBV7-2 and TRBJ1-5; a possible D gene is TRBD1 (5 bases). The V and J ends lost 4 bases and 0 bases respectively, with 13 bases between them. There are 16 residues in the CDR3. From germline, CDR1 is SGHTA and CDR2 FQGNSA. CDR3 DNA sequence: TGTGCCAGCAGCTCCGGGACGGGGTATAGCAATCAGCCCCAGCATTTT. Translating it yields CASSSGTGYSNQPQHF.

CDR3 DNA sequence: TGTGCCAGCAGCGGGAGTGTTCTAGCGGGAGCGGGGGAGCAGTTCTTC. Its protein product is CASSGSVLAGAGEQFF. The chain joins TRBV9 to TRBJ2-1; 10 bases match TRBD2. V was clipped by 3 bases and J by 10 bases; unmatched bases: 13. This CDR3 spans 16 amino acids. Germline V gene data show CDR1 as SGDLS and CDR2 as YYNGEE.

The gene calls are TRBV2 and TRBJ2-3; D is perhaps TRBD2 (6 bases). From germline, CDR1 is SNHLY and CDR2 FYNNEI. V dropped 6 bases and J dropped 5 bases, with 12 bases sitting between them. The CDR3 length is 13 residues. Here the CDR3 DNA reads TGTGCCAGCAGCCCCGGGACTGGAGATACGCAGTATTTT. Protein: CASSPGTGDTQYF.

V usage is TRBV25-1 and J usage is TRBJ1-2; TRBD1 agrees at 7 bases. The V gene's germline CDR1 is MGHDK and CDR2 SYGVNS. J lost 4 bases, V lost 0 bases, and 5 bases had no gene match. This CDR3 comprises 15 residues. The CDR3 nucleotides read TGTGCCAGCAGTGAATATGGAGGGGGCATCTATGGCTACACCTTC. Encoded protein: CASSEYGGGIYGYTF.

The rearrangement joins TRBV6-6 to TRBJ2-7; D is uncertain. The CDR3 length is 13 residues. The germline V gene has CDR1 MNHNY and CDR2 SVGAGI (reference sequence). V was pared by 3 bases and J by 1 base, with 7 bases between. CDR3 bases: TGTGCCAGCAGTTATCCGAATTCCTACGAGCAGTACTTC. Translation: CASSYPNSYEQYF.

The genes are TRBV5-4 and TRBJ2-3; the match to TRBD1 covers 10 bases. Germline V gene sequence: CDR1 SGHNT, CDR2 YYREEE (reference sequence). This CDR3 spans 15 amino acids. V was pared by 4 bases and J by 5 bases, with 7 bases of the junction left unmatched. CDR3 DNA sequence: TGTGCCAGCAGCATCCGGACAGGGGGTCTAGATACGCAGTATTTT. It encodes CASSIRTGGLDTQYF.

The chain combines TRBV7-2 with TRBJ2-7; TRBD2 is a possible D gene (6 bases). The CDR3 has 15 amino acids. Germline CDR1 SGHTA, CDR2 FQGNSA. Trimming pared 5 bases from V and 5 bases from J, leaving 19 bases between. The CDR3 sequence is CASSPIGLPGHEQYF. Written as DNA, the CDR3 is TGTGCCAGCAGCCCCATAGGACTACCTGGGCACGAGCAGTACTTC.

This clone was seen just once. This chain links TRBV5-6 with TRBJ1-5, with D perhaps TRBD1 (6 bases). Trimming stripped 0 bases from V and 0 bases from J, with 13 bases between. The CDR3 runs 17 residues. Germline V gene lookup returns CDR1 SGHDT and CDR2 YYEEEE. The CDR3 reads CASSLALGGNSNQPQHF. The CDR3 region has the DNA TGTGCCAGCAGCTTGGCCTTAGGGGGAAATAGCAATCAGCCCCAGCATTTT. The variable domain in full, completed from reference TRBV5-6 and TRBJ1-5, reads DAGVTQSPTHLIKTRGQQVTLRCSPKSGHDTVSWYQQALGQGPQFIFQYYEEEERQRGNFPDRFSGHQFPNYSSELNVNALLLGDSALYLCASSLALGGNSNQPQHFGDGTRLSIL.